The entry below gives a single T cell receptor beta chain sequence along with its context. Antigen unknown. This entry belongs to a study of CD8+ T cells in alopecia areata. The treatment was: oral pan-JAK inhibitor, 5-10 mg twice daily. General observations from the study: Only one nonresponder was present, which leaves the link between baseline CD8+ expansion and response uncertain. Lesional scalp displayed greater clonality than normal scalp, most notably in alopecia totalis/universalis.

RNA, once extracted, was reverse transcribed into cDNA for use as the sequencing template. TCRdb's table, derived via immunoSEQ multiplex PCR, lists solely in-frame clones and lacks some. The repertoire holds around 100,000 clones, with about nine tenths as singletons. Losses at the gene ends were 4 bases for V and 7 bases for J; bases not matched to a gene: 10. Per germline, CDR1 GTSNPN and CDR2 SVGIG (reference sequence). The CDR3 spans 14 residues. V and J are TRBV30 and TRBJ2-3; 8 bases match TRBD2. The specimen comprised CD8+ T cells sorted from blood, sampled at week 34, from a patient treated with tofacitinib. This clonotype originated in a human donor with alopecia areata. The CDR3 here is CAWIRAGGLYTQYF. Here the CDR3 DNA reads TGTGCCTGGATTCGCGCGGGAGGTTTATATACGCAGTATTTT. The full variable domain, its missing parts supplied by reference TRBV30 and TRBJ2-3, is SQTIHQWPATLVQPVGSPLSLECTVEGTSNPNLYWYRQAAGRGLQLLFYSVGIGQISSEVPQNLSASRPQDRQFILSSKKLLLSDSGFYLCAWIRAGGLYTQYFGPGTRLTVL.